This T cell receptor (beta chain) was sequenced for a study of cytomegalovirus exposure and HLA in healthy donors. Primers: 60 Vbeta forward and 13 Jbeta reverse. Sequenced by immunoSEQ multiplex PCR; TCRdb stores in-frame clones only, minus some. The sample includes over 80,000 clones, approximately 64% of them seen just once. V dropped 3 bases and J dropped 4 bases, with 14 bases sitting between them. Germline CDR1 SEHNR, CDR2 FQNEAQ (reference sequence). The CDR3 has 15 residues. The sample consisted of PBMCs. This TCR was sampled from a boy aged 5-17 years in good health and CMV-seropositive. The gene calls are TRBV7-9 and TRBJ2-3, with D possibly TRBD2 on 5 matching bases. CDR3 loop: CASSFTGNRADTQYF. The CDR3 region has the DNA TGTGCCAGCAGCTTCACGGGAAATAGGGCAGATACGCAGTATTTT.